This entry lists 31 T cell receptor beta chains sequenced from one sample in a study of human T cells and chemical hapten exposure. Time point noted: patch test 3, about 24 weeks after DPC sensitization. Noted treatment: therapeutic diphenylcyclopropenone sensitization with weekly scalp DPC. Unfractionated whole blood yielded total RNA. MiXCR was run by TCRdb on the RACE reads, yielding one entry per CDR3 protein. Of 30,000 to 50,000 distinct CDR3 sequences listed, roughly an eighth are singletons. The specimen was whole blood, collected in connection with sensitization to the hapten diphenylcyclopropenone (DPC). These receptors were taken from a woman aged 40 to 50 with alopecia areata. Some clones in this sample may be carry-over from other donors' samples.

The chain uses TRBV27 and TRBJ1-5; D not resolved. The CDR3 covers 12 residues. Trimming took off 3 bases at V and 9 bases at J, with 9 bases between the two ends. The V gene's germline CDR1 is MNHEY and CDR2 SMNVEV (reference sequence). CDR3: CASSFYGRPQHF. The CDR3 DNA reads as TGTGCCAGCAGTTTTTATGGGAGGCCCCAGCATTTT.

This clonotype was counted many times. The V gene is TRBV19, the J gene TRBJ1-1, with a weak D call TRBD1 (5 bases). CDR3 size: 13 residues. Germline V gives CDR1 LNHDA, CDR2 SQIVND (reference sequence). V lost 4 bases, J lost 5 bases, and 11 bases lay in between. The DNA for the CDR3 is TGTGCCAGTAGTAGGACCGGGGGTACTGAAGCTTTCTTT. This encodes CASSRTGGTEAFF.

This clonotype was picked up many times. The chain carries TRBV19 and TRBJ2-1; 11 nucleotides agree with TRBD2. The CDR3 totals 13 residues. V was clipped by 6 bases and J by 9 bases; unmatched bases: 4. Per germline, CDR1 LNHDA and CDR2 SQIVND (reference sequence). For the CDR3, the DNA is TGTGCCAGTAGACAGACTAGCGGGGTTGAGCAGTTCTTC. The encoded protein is CASRQTSGVEQFF.

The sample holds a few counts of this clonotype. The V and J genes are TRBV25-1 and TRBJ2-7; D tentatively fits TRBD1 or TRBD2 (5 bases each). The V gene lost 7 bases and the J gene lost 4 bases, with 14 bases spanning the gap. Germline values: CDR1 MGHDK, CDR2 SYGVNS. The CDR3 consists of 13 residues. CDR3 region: CASKGAGTYEQYF. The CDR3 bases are TGTGCCAGCAAAGGGGCAGGGACGTACGAGCAGTACTTC.

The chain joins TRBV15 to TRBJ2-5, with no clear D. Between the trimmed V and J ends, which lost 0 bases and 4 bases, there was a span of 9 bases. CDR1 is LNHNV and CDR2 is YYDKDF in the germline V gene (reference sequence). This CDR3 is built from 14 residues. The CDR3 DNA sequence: TGTGCCACCAGCAGAGATCGGATTCGAGAGACCCAGTACTTC. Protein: CATSRDRIRETQYF.

CDR3 region: CASSVVAGVDTQYF. The CDR3 nucleotides are TGTGCCAGCAGCGTAGTAGCGGGGGTAGATACGCAGTATTTT. The chain is built from TRBV9 and TRBJ2-3; 9 bases are shared with TRBD2. Germline V CDR1 and CDR2: SGDLS, YYNGEE. This CDR3 contains 14 residues. Losses at the gene ends were 0 bases for V and 5 bases for J; bases not matched to a gene: 1.

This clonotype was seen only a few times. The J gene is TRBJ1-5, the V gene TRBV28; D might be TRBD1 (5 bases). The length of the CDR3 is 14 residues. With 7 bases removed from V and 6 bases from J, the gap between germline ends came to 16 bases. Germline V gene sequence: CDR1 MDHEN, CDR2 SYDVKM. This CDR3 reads CASTLGLSRQPQHF. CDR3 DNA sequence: TGTGCCAGCACCTTGGGACTTTCACGTCAGCCCCAGCATTTT.

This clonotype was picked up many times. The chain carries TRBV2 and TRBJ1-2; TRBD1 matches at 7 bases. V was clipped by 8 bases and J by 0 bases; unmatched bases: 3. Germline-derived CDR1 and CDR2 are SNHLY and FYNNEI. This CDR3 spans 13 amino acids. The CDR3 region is CASLGGTNYGYTF. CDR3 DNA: TGTGCCAGCCTAGGGGGCACTAACTATGGCTACACCTTC.

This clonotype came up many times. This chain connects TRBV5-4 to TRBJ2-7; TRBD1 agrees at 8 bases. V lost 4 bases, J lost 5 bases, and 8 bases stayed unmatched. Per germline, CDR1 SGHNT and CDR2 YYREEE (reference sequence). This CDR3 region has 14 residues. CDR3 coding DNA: TGTGCCAGCAGCACTGGACAGGGCATGGACGAGCAGTACTTC. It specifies CASSTGQGMDEQYF.

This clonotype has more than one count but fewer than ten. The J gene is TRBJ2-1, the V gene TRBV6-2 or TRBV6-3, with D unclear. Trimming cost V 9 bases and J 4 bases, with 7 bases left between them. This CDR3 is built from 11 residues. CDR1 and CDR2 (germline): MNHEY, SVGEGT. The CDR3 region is CASSRYNEQFF. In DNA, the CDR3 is TGTGCCAGTTCGCGATACAATGAGCAGTTCTTC.

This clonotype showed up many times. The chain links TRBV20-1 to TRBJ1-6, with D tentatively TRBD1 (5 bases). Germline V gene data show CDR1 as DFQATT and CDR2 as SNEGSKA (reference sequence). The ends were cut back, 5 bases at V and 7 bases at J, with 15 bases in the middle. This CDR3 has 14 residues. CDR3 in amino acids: CSAGGGRRNSPLHF. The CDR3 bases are TGCAGTGCTGGCGGGGGACGGCGAAATTCACCCCTCCACTTT.

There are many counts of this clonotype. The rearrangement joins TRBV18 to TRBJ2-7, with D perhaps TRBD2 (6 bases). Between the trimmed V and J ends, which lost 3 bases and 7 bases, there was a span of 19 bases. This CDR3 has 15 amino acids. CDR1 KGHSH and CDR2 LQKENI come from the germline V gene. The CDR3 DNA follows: TGTGCCAGCTCACCTATAGCGGATGCCATACGAGAGCAGTACTTC. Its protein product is CASSPIADAIREQYF.

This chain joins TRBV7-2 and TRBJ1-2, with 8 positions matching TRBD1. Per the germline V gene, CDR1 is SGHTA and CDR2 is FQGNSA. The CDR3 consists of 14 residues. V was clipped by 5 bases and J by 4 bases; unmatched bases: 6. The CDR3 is CASSNRGMAYGYTF. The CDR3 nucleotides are TGTGCCAGCAGCAACAGGGGGATGGCCTATGGCTACACCTTC.

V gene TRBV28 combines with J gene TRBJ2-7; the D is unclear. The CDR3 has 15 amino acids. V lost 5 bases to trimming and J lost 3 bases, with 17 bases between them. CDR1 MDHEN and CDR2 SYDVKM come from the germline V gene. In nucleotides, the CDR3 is TGTGCCAGCAGTGTCGCCACCGAGAAGGACTACGAGCAGTACTTC. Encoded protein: CASSVATEKDYEQYF.

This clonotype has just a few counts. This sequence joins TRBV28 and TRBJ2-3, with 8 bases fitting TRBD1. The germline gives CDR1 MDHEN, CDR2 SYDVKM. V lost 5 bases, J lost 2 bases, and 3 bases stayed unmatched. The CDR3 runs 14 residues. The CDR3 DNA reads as TGTGCCAGCAGTCAGGGGGCGGTCACAGATACGCAGTATTTT. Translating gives CASSQGAVTDTQYF.

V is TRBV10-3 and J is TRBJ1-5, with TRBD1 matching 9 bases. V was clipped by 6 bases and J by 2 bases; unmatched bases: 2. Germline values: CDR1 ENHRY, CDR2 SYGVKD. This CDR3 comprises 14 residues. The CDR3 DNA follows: TGTGCCATCAGCCGGGACAGGGGCAATCAGCCCCAGCATTTT. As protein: CAISRDRGNQPQHF.

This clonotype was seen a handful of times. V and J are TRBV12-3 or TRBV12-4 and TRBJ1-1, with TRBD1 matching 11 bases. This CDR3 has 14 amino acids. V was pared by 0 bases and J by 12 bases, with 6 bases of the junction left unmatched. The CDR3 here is CASSLALRDRGTFF. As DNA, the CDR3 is TGTGCCAGCAGTTTAGCGCTAAGGGACAGGGGGACTTTCTTT.

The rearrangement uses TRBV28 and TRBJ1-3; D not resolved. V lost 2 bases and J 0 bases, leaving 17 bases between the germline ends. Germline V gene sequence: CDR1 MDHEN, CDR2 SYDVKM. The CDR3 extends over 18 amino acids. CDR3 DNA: TGTGCCAGCAGTTTACGGTCCCCTTACAGAACCTCTGGAAACACCATATATTTT. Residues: CASSLRSPYRTSGNTIYF.

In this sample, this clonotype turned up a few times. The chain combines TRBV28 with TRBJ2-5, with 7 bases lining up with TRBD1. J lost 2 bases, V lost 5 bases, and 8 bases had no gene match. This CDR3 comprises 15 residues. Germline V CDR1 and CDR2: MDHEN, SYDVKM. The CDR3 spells CASSPPTGRQETQYF. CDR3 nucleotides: TGTGCCAGCAGTCCCCCGACAGGGCGGCAAGAGACCCAGTACTTC.

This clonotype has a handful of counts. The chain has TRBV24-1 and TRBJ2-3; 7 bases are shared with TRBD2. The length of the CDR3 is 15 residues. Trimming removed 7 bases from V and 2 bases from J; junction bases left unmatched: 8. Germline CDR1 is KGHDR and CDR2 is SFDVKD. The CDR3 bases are TGTGCCACCAGAGCGTCCAGCGGGGTCACAGATACGCAGTATTTT. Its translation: CATRASSGVTDTQYF.

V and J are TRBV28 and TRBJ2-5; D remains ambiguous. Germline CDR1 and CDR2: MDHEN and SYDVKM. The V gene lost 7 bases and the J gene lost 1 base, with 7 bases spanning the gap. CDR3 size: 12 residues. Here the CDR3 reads CASTPGQETQYF. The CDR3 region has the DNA TGTGCCAGCACCCCTGGCCAAGAGACCCAGTACTTC.

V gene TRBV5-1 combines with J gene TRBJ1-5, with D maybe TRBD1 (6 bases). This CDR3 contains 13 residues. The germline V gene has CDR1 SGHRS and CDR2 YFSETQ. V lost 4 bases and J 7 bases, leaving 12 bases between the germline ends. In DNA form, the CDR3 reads TGCGCCAGCAGCGAAGGGGGGTGGCAGCCCCAGCATTTT. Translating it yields CASSEGGWQPQHF.

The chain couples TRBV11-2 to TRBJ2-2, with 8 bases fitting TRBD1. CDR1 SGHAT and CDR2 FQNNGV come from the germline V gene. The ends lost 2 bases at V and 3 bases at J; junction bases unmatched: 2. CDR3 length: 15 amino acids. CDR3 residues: CASSLQGADTGELFF. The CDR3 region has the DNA TGTGCCAGCAGCTTACAGGGGGCCGACACCGGGGAGCTGTTTTTT.

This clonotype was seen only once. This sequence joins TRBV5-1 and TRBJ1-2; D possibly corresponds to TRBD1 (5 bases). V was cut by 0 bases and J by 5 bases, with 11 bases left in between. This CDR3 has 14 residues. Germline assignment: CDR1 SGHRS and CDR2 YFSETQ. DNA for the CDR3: TGCGCCAGCAGCTTGGCGGAACAGGATTATGGCTACACCTTC. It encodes CASSLAEQDYGYTF.

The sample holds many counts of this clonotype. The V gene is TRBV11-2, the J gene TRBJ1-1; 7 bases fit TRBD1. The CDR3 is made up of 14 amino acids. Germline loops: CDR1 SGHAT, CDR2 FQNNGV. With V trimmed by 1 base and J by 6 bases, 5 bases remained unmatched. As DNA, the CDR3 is TGTGCCAGCAGCTTAGGACAGGGTGGGGCTGAAGCTTTCTTT. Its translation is CASSLGQGGAEAFF.

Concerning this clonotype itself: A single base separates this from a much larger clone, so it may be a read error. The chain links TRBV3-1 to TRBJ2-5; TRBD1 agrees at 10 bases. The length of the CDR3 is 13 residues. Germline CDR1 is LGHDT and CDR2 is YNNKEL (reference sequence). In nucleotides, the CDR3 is TGTGCGTCCGGGACAGGGGCGACGGGGACCCAGTACTTC. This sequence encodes CASGTGATGTQYF.

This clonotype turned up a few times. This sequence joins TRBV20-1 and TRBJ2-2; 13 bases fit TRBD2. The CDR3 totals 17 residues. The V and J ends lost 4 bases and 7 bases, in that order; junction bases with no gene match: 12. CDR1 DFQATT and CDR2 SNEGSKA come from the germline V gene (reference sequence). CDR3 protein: CSATPGLAGAKGGELFF. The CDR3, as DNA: TGCAGTGCTACGCCCGGACTAGCGGGAGCGAAAGGCGGGGAGCTGTTTTTT.

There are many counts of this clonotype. The CDR3 here is CASSSGGGTDTQYF. The CDR3 DNA reads as TGTGCCAGCAGTTCGGGGGGCGGCACAGATACGCAGTATTTT. The V call is TRBV28, the J call TRBJ2-3; tentative D call: TRBD2 (7 bases). This CDR3 is built from 14 residues. The V end was cut by 4 bases, the J end by 1 base, with 9 bases between. The V gene's germline CDR1 is MDHEN and CDR2 SYDVKM.

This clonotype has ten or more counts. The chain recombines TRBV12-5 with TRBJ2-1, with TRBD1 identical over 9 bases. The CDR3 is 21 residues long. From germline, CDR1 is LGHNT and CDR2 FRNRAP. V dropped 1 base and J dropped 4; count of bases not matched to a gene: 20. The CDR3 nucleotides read TGTGCTAGTGGTTTGGCCACTCTACAGGGGGCGAAAAATTACAATTACAATGAGCAGTTCTTC. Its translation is CASGLATLQGAKNYNYNEQFF.

The CDR3: CSSGLANTEAFF. CDR3 nucleotides: TGCAGCTCGGGCCTGGCCAACACTGAAGCTTTCTTT. The chain combines TRBV29-1 with TRBJ1-1; D not certain. The V and J ends lost 8 bases and 2 bases respectively, with 12 bases between them. This CDR3 contains 12 residues. In germline, CDR1 is SQVTM, CDR2 ANQGSEA.

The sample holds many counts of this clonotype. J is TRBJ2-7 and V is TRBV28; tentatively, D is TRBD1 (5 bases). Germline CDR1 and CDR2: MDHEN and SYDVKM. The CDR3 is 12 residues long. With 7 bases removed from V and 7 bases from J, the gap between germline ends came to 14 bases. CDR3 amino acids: CASTLPGQEQYF. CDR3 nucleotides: TGTGCCAGCACCCTCCCTGGACAAGAGCAGTACTTC.